The 27 T cell receptor beta chains below all came from one sample that was sequenced in a study of neurological immune-mediated disorders. TCRdb reprocessed the 5' RACE reads via MiXCR and lists one record per CDR3 protein. The sample consists of about 21,000 distinct CDR3 sequences, about 15% of them appearing once. Input material: PBMCs. The source of these receptors is a female donor with HTLV-1-associated myelopathy (HAM/TSP).

This clonotype appeared many times. This chain links TRBV18 with TRBJ2-3; possible D gene TRBD1, 6 bases. Germline V lookup: CDR1 KGHSH, CDR2 LQKENI. V lost 3 bases and J lost 0, with 13 bases in between. This CDR3 region has 16 residues. The chain's CDR3 is CASSPVWGTSTDTQYF. The DNA of the CDR3 is TGTGCCAGCTCACCTGTTTGGGGGACAAGCACAGATACGCAGTATTTT.

This clonotype was counted many times. The chain is built from TRBV20-1 and TRBJ1-6; TRBD1 agrees at 7 bases. This CDR3 spans 13 amino acids. V shed 5 bases and J 6 bases; nucleotides not matched to a gene: 4. Per the germline V gene, CDR1 is DFQATT and CDR2 is SNEGSKA (reference sequence). In nucleotides, the CDR3 is TGCAGTGCTCCGGGACAGATTAATTCACCCCTCCACTTT. This codes for CSAPGQINSPLHF.

This clonotype was counted ten times or more. The chain recombines TRBV24-1 with TRBJ2-5; TRBD1 aligns across 8 bases. From germline, CDR1 is KGHDR and CDR2 SFDVKD. V lost 3 bases and J lost 5; bases outside the gene matches: 7. The CDR3 is made up of 15 amino acids. CDR3 DNA: TGTGCCACCAGTGATCCCGGACAGGGCGGTGAGACCCAGTACTTC. It translates to CATSDPGQGGETQYF.

In its sample, this clonotype was seen many times. V is TRBV11-2 and J is TRBJ2-1, with 7 bases that match TRBD1. The J segment lost 11 bases and the V segment lost 5 bases, leaving 6 bases of the junction unmatched. This CDR3 contains 12 residues. Germline-derived CDR1 and CDR2 are SGHAT and FQNNGV. The CDR3 bases are TGTGCCAGCAGCAGCCGGACAGGCAAGCAGTTCTTC. Amino acid sequence: CASSSRTGKQFF. Drawing the rest from reference TRBV11-2 and TRBJ2-1, the complete variable domain is EAGVAQSPRYKIIEKRQSVAFWCNPISGHATLYWYQQILGQGPKLLIQFQNNGVVDDSQLPKDRFSAERLKGVDSTLKIQPAKLEDSAVYLCASSSRTGKQFFGPGTRLTVL.

The table lists this clonotype with many counts. The genes are TRBV7-2 and TRBJ2-5; unclear D gene. This CDR3 comprises 14 residues. In germline, CDR1 is SGHTA, CDR2 FQGNSA. V was trimmed by 5 bases and J by 5 bases, leaving 15 bases between them. CDR3 in DNA: TGTGCCAGCAGCGCCCAGCTCGGGTGGGAGACCCAGTACTTC. Its translation: CASSAQLGWETQYF. Variable domain in full (rest from reference TRBV7-2 and TRBJ2-5): GAGVSQSPSNKVTEKGKDVELRCDPISGHTALYWYRQSLGQGLEFLIYFQGNSAPDKSGLPSDRFSAERTGGSVSTLTIQRTQQEDSAVYLCASSAQLGWETQYFGPGTRLLVL.

This clonotype occurred many times. The rearrangement links TRBV3-1 to TRBJ2-7; 10 nucleotides match TRBD2. Looked up from germline, CDR1 is LGHDT and CDR2 is YNNKEL (reference sequence). CDR3 length equals 15 residues. With V trimmed by 6 bases and J by 3 bases, 8 bases remained unmatched. CDR3 DNA: TGTGCCAGCAGTCTAGTGACTAGCGGGCACTACGAGCAGTACTTC. Translating it yields CASSLVTSGHYEQYF.

This clonotype was counted at least ten times. The chain joins TRBV7-6 to TRBJ2-2; the D is unclear. Trimming pared 5 bases from V and 3 bases from J, leaving 10 bases between. Germline loops: CDR1 SGHVS, CDR2 FNYEAQ. This CDR3 contains 14 residues. Here the CDR3 DNA reads TGTGCCAGCAGCCGCCGCGGTGACACCGGGGAGCTGTTTTTT. Translated, it gives CASSRRGDTGELFF.

This clonotype was counted at least ten times. The chain is built from TRBV9 and TRBJ1-2; the D is unclear. Looked up from germline, CDR1 is SGDLS and CDR2 is YYNGEE. The CDR3 runs to 14 residues. Trimming took off 4 bases at V and 7 bases at J, with 17 bases between the two ends. The DNA for the CDR3 is TGTGCCAGCAGCTCGCGACGGGAAAGAGGTGGCTACACCTTC. It is translated as CASSSRRERGGYTF.

In this sample, this clonotype turned up once. This chain uses TRBV7-6 with TRBJ2-5; TRBD2 matches 8 bases. Germline V gene sequence: CDR1 SGHVS, CDR2 FNYEAQ. The junction had 10 bases not matched to a gene; V was cut back by 1 base and J by 0 bases. This CDR3 spans 18 amino acids. CDR3 loop: CASSLGVRGGRNQETQYF. The CDR3 bases are TGTGCCAGCAGCTTAGGGGTGAGGGGCGGGAGGAACCAAGAGACCCAGTACTTC.

This clonotype occurred many times. This chain links TRBV7-9 with TRBJ2-5, with a tentative D call TRBD1 (5 bases). Germline CDR1 is SEHNR and CDR2 is FQNEAQ (reference sequence). The CDR3 extends over 16 amino acids. Deletions cut 2 bases from V and 1 base from J, with 14 bases between. CDR3 sequence: CASSLRKDTTQETQYF. CDR3 bases: TGTGCCAGCAGCTTAAGGAAGGACACAACCCAAGAGACCCAGTACTTC.

This clonotype showed up just a few times. The chain links TRBV20-1 to TRBJ2-1; 11 bases map to TRBD2. The CDR3 runs 14 residues. V lost 7 bases, J lost 4 bases, and 6 bases stayed unmatched. Germline V gene sequence: CDR1 DFQATT, CDR2 SNEGSKA (reference sequence). The CDR3 spells CSGRGTSGYNEQFF. The CDR3 nucleotides are TGCAGTGGTCGTGGGACTAGCGGTTACAATGAGCAGTTCTTC.

This clonotype ranks as medium-sized. CDR3: CAISAGTNNEQFF. CDR3 sequence (DNA): TGTGCCATCAGCGCCGGGACTAACAATGAGCAGTTCTTC. This chain links TRBV10-3 with TRBJ2-1; 7 nucleotides match TRBD2. The germline CDR1 and CDR2 sequences are ENHRY and SYGVKD. CDR3 length equals 13 residues. The V segment lost 6 bases and the J segment 5 bases; nucleotides outside the gene matches: 4.

This clonotype was found many times. This sequence joins TRBV20-1 and TRBJ2-3; either TRBD1 or TRBD2 may fit D (5 bases each). The CDR3 length is 15 residues. The ends were cut back, 7 bases at V and 5 bases at J, with 22 bases in the middle. From germline, CDR1 is DFQATT and CDR2 SNEGSKA (reference sequence). The CDR3 protein is CSGPAGTVSGDTQYF. DNA for the CDR3: TGCAGTGGCCCGGCCGGGACCGTATCGGGAGATACGCAGTATTTT.

In this sample, this clonotype turned up many times. J is TRBJ2-3 and V is TRBV6-4, with D possibly called TRBD1 or TRBD2 (6 bases each). Trimming shortened V by 4 bases and J by 3 bases, and 14 bases separated the two germline ends. The CDR3 extends over 15 amino acids. Germline CDR1 MRHNA, CDR2 SNTAGT. The CDR3 protein is CASSALGGETDTQYF. The DNA for the CDR3 is TGTGCCAGCAGTGCCCTCGGGGGCGAGACAGATACGCAGTATTTT.

There are many counts of this clonotype. The genes are TRBV24-1 and TRBJ2-3; tentative D call: TRBD1 (6 bases). The CDR3 is 15 residues long. V was pared by 4 bases and J by 0 bases, with 10 bases between. Per germline, CDR1 KGHDR and CDR2 SFDVKD. The CDR3, as DNA: TGTGCCACCAGTGACGCAGGGGAGAGCACAGATACGCAGTATTTT. Translated, it gives CATSDAGESTDTQYF.

This clonotype has a count of ten or more. The rearrangement uses TRBV5-1 and TRBJ1-5; D is undetermined. Trimming shortened V by 0 bases and J by 10 bases, and 11 bases separated the two germline ends. Germline assignment: CDR1 SGHRS and CDR2 YFSETQ. CDR3 length: 13 amino acids. CDR3 amino acids: CASSLDSGNPQHF. The CDR3 DNA reads as TGCGCCAGCAGCTTGGACTCTGGAAACCCCCAGCATTTT.

Only a few counts were recorded for this clonotype. The chain links TRBV20-1 to TRBJ1-2; D remains ambiguous. Germline assignment: CDR1 DFQATT and CDR2 SNEGSKA (reference sequence). Trimming removed 0 bases from V and 1 base from J, with 12 bases in between. The CDR3 has 15 amino acids. The DNA for the CDR3 is TGCAGTGCTAGAGATCTCGGCCTCCTTAACTATGGCTACACCTTC. Amino acid sequence: CSARDLGLLNYGYTF.

In its sample, this clonotype was seen many times. V gene TRBV5-1 combines with J gene TRBJ2-5, with D possibly being TRBD1 or TRBD2 (5 bases each). The CDR3 contains 17 residues. Germline V gives CDR1 SGHRS, CDR2 YFSETQ. V was pared by 1 base and J by 3 bases, with 19 bases between. This chain's CDR3 is CASSLFPPGRGEETQYF. CDR3 bases: TGCGCCAGCAGCTTGTTCCCCCCGGGACGGGGCGAAGAGACCCAGTACTTC.

This clonotype has ten or more counts. V is TRBV12-3 or TRBV12-4 and J is TRBJ1-5; D is possibly TRBD1 (5 bases). The CDR3 has 13 residues. Trimming stripped 9 bases from V and 9 bases from J, with 18 bases between. This CDR3 reads CASRAGTARPQHF. CDR3 DNA: TGTGCCAGTAGAGCTGGGACCGCCCGGCCCCAGCATTTT.

This clonotype has ten or more counts. The chain uses TRBV5-1 and TRBJ2-1, with D possibly being TRBD1 (5 bases). Germline CDR1 and CDR2: SGHRS and YFSETQ. V lost 2 bases and J 2 bases, leaving 11 bases between the germline ends. This CDR3 contains 15 residues. The CDR3 DNA reads as TGCGCCAGCAGCTTAAGGCAGGGCACCTACAATGAGCAGTTCTTC. It specifies CASSLRQGTYNEQFF. Variable domain in full (rest from reference TRBV5-1 and TRBJ2-1): KAGVTQTPRYLIKTRGQQVTLSCSPISGHRSVSWYQQTPGQGLQFLFEYFSETQRNKGNFPGRFSGRQFSNSRSEMNVSTLELGDSALYLCASSLRQGTYNEQFFGPGTRLTVL.

There are many counts of this clonotype. The V and J genes are TRBV29-1 and TRBJ2-7, with 14 positions matching TRBD2. V dropped 7 bases and J dropped 3; count of bases not matched to a gene: 8. Germline V lookup: CDR1 SQVTM, CDR2 ANQGSEA. The CDR3 extends over 15 amino acids. CDR3 amino acids: CSARGTSGSNYEQYF. In DNA, the CDR3 is TGCAGCGCGAGGGGGACTAGCGGGAGTAACTACGAGCAGTACTTC.

This chain connects TRBV6-4 to TRBJ2-2; 9 bases line up with TRBD2. The V segment lost 3 bases and the J segment 3 bases; nucleotides outside the gene matches: 5. Germline CDR1 and CDR2: MRHNA and SNTAGT. CDR3 length equals 16 residues. The CDR3 nucleotides are TGTGCCAGCAGTGAAACACAGCGGGGGGACACCGGGGAGCTGTTTTTT. Residues: CASSETQRGDTGELFF.

In its sample, this clonotype was seen a few times. The chain carries TRBV12-3 or TRBV12-4 and TRBJ2-3; D call uncertain. V was shortened by 5 bases and J by 3 bases, with 15 bases between the two germline ends. CDR3 length: 15 amino acids. The CDR3 loop is CASSTAQKSTDTQYF. CDR3 DNA: TGTGCCAGCAGTACCGCACAGAAAAGTACAGATACGCAGTATTTT.

This clonotype was counted at least ten times. The rearrangement links TRBV5-1 to TRBJ2-5; the D call may be TRBD1 or TRBD2 (5 bases each). V was trimmed by 3 bases and J by 4 bases, leaving 10 bases between them. The CDR3 runs 13 residues. Germline assignment: CDR1 SGHRS and CDR2 YFSETQ. As DNA, the CDR3 is TGCGCCAGCAGCTCCTTTGGGGGAGAGACCCAGTACTTC. Its protein is CASSSFGGETQYF.

This clonotype was seen many times. This may stem from a read error, because a much larger clone lies one nucleotide away. This sequence joins TRBV12-3 or TRBV12-4 and TRBJ2-2; D is perhaps TRBD1 or TRBD2 (5 bases each). There are 15 residues in the CDR3. CDR3 sequence: CASSFYGRESGKLFF. The CDR3 coding sequence is TGTGCCAGCAGTTTTTACGGCAGGGAGTCCGGGAAGCTGTTTTTT.

About this clonotype itself: A clone one base away is much larger, so this may be a read error. The V and J genes are TRBV19 and TRBJ2-6, with D possibly called TRBD1 or TRBD2 (5 bases each). The CDR3 covers 18 residues. The V and J ends lost 3 bases and 0 bases respectively, with 15 bases between them. The V gene's germline CDR1 is LNHDA and CDR2 SQIVND (reference sequence). The CDR3 protein is CASSIHAGADSGANVLTF. In DNA, the CDR3 is TGTGCCAGTAGTATCCATGCCGGGGCGGACTCTGGGGCCAACGTCCTGACTTTC.

This clonotype was recorded at least ten times. This chain joins TRBV20-1 and TRBJ2-3; 11 nucleotides agree with TRBD1. The J segment lost 14 bases and the V segment lost 2 bases, leaving 12 bases of the junction unmatched. The CDR3 runs 14 residues. Germline V gives CDR1 DFQATT, CDR2 SNEGSKA (reference sequence). The DNA of the CDR3 is TGCAGTGCTAGATCCCCCAAGGGACAGGGGGAACGGTATTTT. Translated: CSARSPKGQGERYF.